Shown below are 18 T cell receptor beta chains from a single sample sequenced in a study of T cells expressing NK-cell markers. TCRdb re-called the 5' RACE reads, yielding one record per CDR3 amino acid sequence without DNA. The sample table sets out some 340,000 distinct CDR3 sequences. Sequencing was performed on blood T cells: a sorted CD56 or NKG2C T cell subset, CD4+ or CD8+ T cells, or bulk PBMC T cells (not recorded which). The origin of the receptors is a man aged 18 to 69 in good health.

The J gene is TRBJ2-1, the V gene TRBV12-3 or TRBV12-4; the D call from TCRdb, TRBD2, cannot be confirmed without DNA. This CDR3 has 17 amino acids. CDR3 loop: CASSSEGVAGGQNEQFF.

The chain uses TRBV7-9 and TRBJ2-1. The CDR3 length is 15 residues. From germline, CDR1 is SEHNR and CDR2 FQNEAQ (reference sequence). The CDR3: CASSSRTAPNNEQFF.

The genes are TRBV2 and TRBJ2-2. Germline CDR1 SNHLY, CDR2 FYNNEI. This CDR3 has 13 residues. The CDR3 sequence is CASTEERGGELFF.

The chain recombines TRBV18 with TRBJ1-3. This CDR3 comprises 16 residues. The V gene's germline CDR1 is KGHSH and CDR2 LQKENI. CDR3 amino acids: CASSPAFGFSGNTIYF.

This chain links TRBV28 with TRBJ2-3; TCRdb's D call of TRBD2 is untestable without DNA. The CDR3 consists of 15 residues. CDR1 is MDHEN and CDR2 is SYDVKM in the germline V gene. The CDR3 protein is CASRRRAGGGDTQYF.

This sequence joins TRBV5-6 and TRBJ1-6; TCRdb's D call of TRBD1 is untestable without DNA. Germline-derived CDR1 and CDR2 are SGHDT and YYEEEE. The CDR3 extends over 13 amino acids. CDR3 sequence: CASSQGQGSPLHF.

This chain links TRBV20-1 with TRBJ2-2; the D call of TRBD2 rests on TCRdb alone, since no DNA is present to check it. CDR1 and CDR2 from the germline V gene are DFQATT and SNEGSKA (reference sequence). The CDR3 runs to 15 residues. CDR3 protein: CSARRGTRNTGELFF.

The genes are TRBV10-3 and TRBJ2-5. The CDR3 sequence is 12 residues long. CDR1 ENHRY and CDR2 SYGVKD come from the germline V gene. CDR3 amino acids: CAIGGSKETQYF.

The V gene is TRBV12-3 or TRBV12-4, the J gene TRBJ1-2. The CDR3 sequence is 18 residues long. CDR3 sequence: CASSPPLEKREDNYGYTF.

The chain is built from TRBV19 and TRBJ2-7; TCRdb picks TRBD1, but there is no DNA to check that call. Germline V CDR1 and CDR2: LNHDA, SQIVND (reference sequence). The CDR3 is made up of 16 amino acids. The CDR3 region is CASSRRQGTIRYEQYF.

This chain uses TRBV7-2 with TRBJ2-1; lacking DNA, the TRBD2 call made by TCRdb goes unchecked. Looked up from germline, CDR1 is SGHTA and CDR2 is FQGNSA. This CDR3 contains 14 residues. CDR3 sequence: CASSLYGTNNEQFF.

This chain joins TRBV3-1 and TRBJ2-1; without DNA, the TCRdb call of TRBD1 cannot be checked. CDR1 and CDR2 (germline): LGHDT, YNNKEL (reference sequence). The CDR3 totals 14 residues. This CDR3 reads CASSLGHRKNEQFF.

The rearrangement links TRBV20-1 to TRBJ2-1; TCRdb indicates TRBD1, and absent DNA this call remains unverified. Germline CDR1 and CDR2: DFQATT and SNEGSKA (reference sequence). This CDR3 is built from 14 residues. The CDR3 loop is CSARTWDPQGEQFF.

The chain joins TRBV11-2 to TRBJ1-2; TCRdb outputs TRBD1, but without DNA this stays unchecked. Germline CDR1 is SGHAT and CDR2 is FQNNGV. The CDR3 length is 13 residues. CDR3 loop: CASRGQGAWGYTF.

V and J are TRBV5-6 and TRBJ2-7; TCRdb picks TRBD1, but there is no DNA to check that call. This CDR3 is 16 amino acids long. CDR1 is SGHDT and CDR2 is YYEEEE in the germline V gene. This chain's CDR3 is CASSGERGDKIYEQYF.

The chain recombines TRBV20-1 with TRBJ2-7; the TCRdb call, TRBD1, lacks DNA for checking. The V gene's germline CDR1 is DFQATT and CDR2 SNEGSKA (reference sequence). CDR3 size: 15 residues. This chain's CDR3 is CSARYRDRMTYEQYF.

The CDR3 here is CASKGTGSNQPQHF. The chain has TRBV28 and TRBJ1-5; checking the TCRdb D call of TRBD1 is not possible without DNA. CDR1 and CDR2 (germline): MDHEN, SYDVKM. This CDR3 has 14 amino acids.

The rearrangement links TRBV29-1 to TRBJ2-1; TCRdb's D call of TRBD2 is untestable without DNA. Germline V gene lookup returns CDR1 SQVTM and CDR2 ANQGSEA. The CDR3 consists of 14 residues. CDR3 protein: CSVGARGSYNEQFF.